Below are 6 T cell receptor beta chains sequenced from a single sample in a study of response to subunit inactivated influenza vaccine (dated by TCRdb to 2016 to 2019). Preparation of the library involved RT-PCR. The instrument given in TCRdb is Illumina HiSeq 2500. The raw public data were reprocessed by TCRdb itself: fastp quality trimming at Q25, MiXCR clonotype calling, in-frame beta chains only. Rows are unified per CDR3 protein, each entry keeping the most common DNA and genes. This sample lists fewer than 750,000 distinct CDR3 sequences; around 15% were detected once. The top ten hold approximately 10% of the sample. This specimen consisted of PBMCs from blood, obtained 11 to 12 days after vaccination. The source is a man in his fifties or sixties who received an inactivated influenza vaccine. Donor details come from another sample of the same person, matched by shared clones.

The table lists this clonotype with a few counts. The chain uses TRBV4-3 and TRBJ1-2; 8 bases map to TRBD1. The CDR3 extends over 15 amino acids. Germline V gene data show CDR1 as LGHNA and CDR2 as YSLEER. J lost 10 bases, V lost 3 bases, and 13 bases had no gene match. The CDR3 DNA follows: TGCGCCAGCAGCCAGGGACAGGATAATTCTATGGACTACACCTTC. Amino acid sequence: CASSQGQDNSMDYTF.

The rearrangement joins TRBV14 to TRBJ2-7; 11 nucleotides align to TRBD2. The trim removed 2 bases at V and 4 bases at J, leaving 7 bases unmatched. The CDR3 consists of 16 residues. The germline V gene has CDR1 SGHDN and CDR2 FVKESK. The CDR3 spells CASSQTTSGSWYEQYF. The CDR3 region has the DNA TGTGCCAGCAGCCAAACTACTAGCGGGAGTTGGTACGAGCAGTACTTC.

This clonotype was seen a few times. This chain links TRBV4-2 with TRBJ2-7, with D maybe TRBD2 (5 bases). Trimming removed 2 bases from V and 2 bases from J, with 19 bases in between. Germline V gene data show CDR1 as LGHNA and CDR2 as YNFKEQ. The CDR3 is 17 amino acids. The CDR3 is CASSQYALGLPTYEQYF. In DNA form, the CDR3 reads TGTGCCAGCAGCCAATATGCCCTCGGACTGCCGACCTACGAGCAGTACTTC.

This clonotype has more than one count but fewer than ten. This chain links TRBV5-4 with TRBJ1-4; no definite D call. The V end lost 3 bases, the J end lost 4 bases, and 13 bases lay between the germline ends. Per germline, CDR1 SGHNT and CDR2 YYREEE (reference sequence). CDR3 length: 15 residues. The CDR3 DNA follows: TGTGCCAGCAGCTCCCCGGACGGAAATAATGAAAAACTGTTTTTT. Its protein is CASSSPDGNNEKLFF.

DNA of the CDR3: TGTGCCAGCAGCTCATTCGGGCCGGGAGGACCTACCGGGGAGCTGTTTTTT. Protein product: CASSSFGPGGPTGELFF. V is TRBV11-2 and J is TRBJ2-2; 7 positions match TRBD2. From germline, CDR1 is SGHAT and CDR2 FQNNGV. The V and J ends lost 4 bases and 5 bases, in that order; junction bases with no gene match: 13. This CDR3 contains 17 residues.

This clonotype has a handful of counts. The V call is TRBV20-1, the J call TRBJ2-1, with 11 bases lining up with TRBD2. The V segment lost 7 bases and the J segment 12 bases; nucleotides outside the gene matches: 17. The CDR3 is 15 residues long. Germline CDR1 DFQATT, CDR2 SNEGSKA (reference sequence). CDR3 protein: CSGVPTSGGLTGQFF. Written as DNA, the CDR3 is TGCAGTGGGGTCCCCACTAGCGGGGGCCTAACTGGGCAGTTCTTC.